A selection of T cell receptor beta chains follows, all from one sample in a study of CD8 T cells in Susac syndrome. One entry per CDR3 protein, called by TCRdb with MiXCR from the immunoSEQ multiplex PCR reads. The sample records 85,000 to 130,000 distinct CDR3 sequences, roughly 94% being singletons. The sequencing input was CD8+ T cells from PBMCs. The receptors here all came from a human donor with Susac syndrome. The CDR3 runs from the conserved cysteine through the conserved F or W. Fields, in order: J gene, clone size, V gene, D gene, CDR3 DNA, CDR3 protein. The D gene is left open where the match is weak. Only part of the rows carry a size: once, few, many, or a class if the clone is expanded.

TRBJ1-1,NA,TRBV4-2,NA,TGTGCCAGCAGGTTGGGCGATACCGCTTTCTTT,CASRLGDTAFF
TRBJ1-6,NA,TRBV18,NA,TGTGCCAGCTCACCACCGTACTATAATTCACCCCTCCACTTT,CASSPPYYNSPLHF
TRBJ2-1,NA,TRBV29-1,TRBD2,TGCAGCGTTGAAGGGGTGCCGGCGGGAGACACCTACAATGAGCAGTTCTTC,CSVEGVPAGDTYNEQFF
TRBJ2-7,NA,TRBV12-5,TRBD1,TGTGCTAGTGGGCCGGGACAGGGGGAGTCCTACGAGCAGTACTTC,CASGPGQGESYEQYF
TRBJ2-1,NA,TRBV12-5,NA,TGTGCTAGTGGTTTCACCCCTGGCAGGGAAGTTATCGGGAATGAGCAGTTCTTC,CASGFTPGREVIGNEQFF
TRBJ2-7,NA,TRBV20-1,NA,TGCAGTGCTAGACCGCAGGGATCCTACGAGCAGTACTTC,CSARPQGSYEQYF
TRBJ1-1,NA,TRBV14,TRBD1,TGTGCCAGCAGCCAAGATACCGGGACAGGTGCTTTCTTT,CASSQDTGTGAFF
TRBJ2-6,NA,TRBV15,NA,TGTGCCACCACGGAACGGGGGACCGGGGCCAACGTCCTGACTTTC,CATTERGTGANVLTF
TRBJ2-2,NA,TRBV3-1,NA,TGTGCCAGCAGCCAAGACCAGGGAAACACCGGGGAGCTGTTTTTT,CASSQDQGNTGELFF
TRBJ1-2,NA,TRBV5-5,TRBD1,TGTGCCAGCAGCTCGGGACAGGGAAACTATGGCTACACCTTC,CASSSGQGNYGYTF
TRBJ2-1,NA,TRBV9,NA,TGTGCCAGCAGCATTAGCGCTAATGAGCAGTTCTTC,CASSISANEQFF
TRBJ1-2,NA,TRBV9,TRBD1,TGTGCCAGCAGCGCGGACAGGAACTATGGCTACACCTTC,CASSADRNYGYTF
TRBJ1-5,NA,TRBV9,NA,TGTGCCAGCAGCGTAGGAGGGACACGGAGGGGTAATAGCAATCAGCCCCAGCATTTT,CASSVGGTRRGNSNQPQHF
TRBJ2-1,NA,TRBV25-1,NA,TGTGCCAGCAGTGACATTCCCCGGAGGGACAATGAGCAGTTCTTC,CASSDIPRRDNEQFF
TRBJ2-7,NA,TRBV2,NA,TGTGCCAGCAGGGCCCCGGGGTACGAGCAGTACTTC,CASRAPGYEQYF
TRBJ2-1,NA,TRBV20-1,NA,TGCAGTGCTAGAGCCGGGACTTATAATGAGCAGTTCTTC,CSARAGTYNEQFF
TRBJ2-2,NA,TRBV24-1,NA,TGTGCCACCAGTGATCGGCAGGACCCCCCCGGGGAGCTGTTTTTT,CATSDRQDPPGELFF
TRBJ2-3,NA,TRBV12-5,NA,TGTGCTAGTGGTCCTGGGAAAACGCAGTATTTT,CASGPGKTQYF
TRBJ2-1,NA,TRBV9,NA,TGTGCCAGCAGCGTGGAGGGGGCCGATGAGCAGTTCTTC,CASSVEGADEQFF
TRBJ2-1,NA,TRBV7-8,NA,TGTGCCAGCAGCTTCGGGGTGAATGAGCAGTTCTTC,CASSFGVNEQFF
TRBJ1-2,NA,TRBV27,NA,TGTGCCAGCAGTTTATCGGCAAGTGCCTATGGCTACACCTTC,CASSLSASAYGYTF
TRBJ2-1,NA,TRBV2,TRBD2,TGTGCCAGCAACGGCGGGGGGAAGAACAATGAGCAGTTCTTC,CASNGGGKNNEQFF
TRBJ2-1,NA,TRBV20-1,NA,TGCAGTGCTAGTGTGGGCGCCCCGGAGCAGTTCTTC,CSASVGAPEQFF
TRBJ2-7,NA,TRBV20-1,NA,TGCAGTGCTAGTCCCGCCGGGGTGCGGGACTACGAGCAGTACTTC,CSASPAGVRDYEQYF
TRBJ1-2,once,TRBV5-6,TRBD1,TGTGCCAGCAGCAATAGTGGACAGGGAGACTTAGAAGGCTACACCTTC,CASSNSGQGDLEGYTF
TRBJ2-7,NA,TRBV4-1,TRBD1,TGCGCCAGCAGCATAGGACAGGCCGGCTACGAGCAGTACTTC,CASSIGQAGYEQYF
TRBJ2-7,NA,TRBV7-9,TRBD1,TGTGCCAGTGGAGCAGGGGGCAACGAGCAGTACTTC,CASGAGGNEQYF
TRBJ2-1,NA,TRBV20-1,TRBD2,TGCAGTGCTACGGGAGGAAATGAGCAGTTCTTC,CSATGGNEQFF
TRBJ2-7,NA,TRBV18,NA,TGTGCCAGCTCACCATTCCTGACCGACACCTACGAGCAGTACTTC,CASSPFLTDTYEQYF
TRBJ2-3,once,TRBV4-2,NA,TGTGCCAGCAGCCAAGGGCGCCCAGATACGCAGTATTTT,CASSQGRPDTQYF
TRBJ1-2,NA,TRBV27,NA,TGTGCCAGCAGTCGCGGGACACTCTATGGCTACACCTTC,CASSRGTLYGYTF
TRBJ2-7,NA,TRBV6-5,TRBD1,TGTGCCAGCAGCATTTCGGCGGACAGGCACTACGAGCAGTACTTC,CASSISADRHYEQYF
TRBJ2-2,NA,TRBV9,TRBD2,TGTGCCAGCAGCGCCTCTAGCGGGGCCTCCGGGGAGCTGTTTTTT,CASSASSGASGELFF
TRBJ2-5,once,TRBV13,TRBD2,TGTGCCAGCAGCTTAGATGGCGGGGGGGCCCAGGAGACCCAGTACTTC,CASSLDGGGAQETQYF
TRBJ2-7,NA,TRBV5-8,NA,TGTGCCAGCAGTTGGGTCGAGCAGTACTTC,CASSWVEQYF